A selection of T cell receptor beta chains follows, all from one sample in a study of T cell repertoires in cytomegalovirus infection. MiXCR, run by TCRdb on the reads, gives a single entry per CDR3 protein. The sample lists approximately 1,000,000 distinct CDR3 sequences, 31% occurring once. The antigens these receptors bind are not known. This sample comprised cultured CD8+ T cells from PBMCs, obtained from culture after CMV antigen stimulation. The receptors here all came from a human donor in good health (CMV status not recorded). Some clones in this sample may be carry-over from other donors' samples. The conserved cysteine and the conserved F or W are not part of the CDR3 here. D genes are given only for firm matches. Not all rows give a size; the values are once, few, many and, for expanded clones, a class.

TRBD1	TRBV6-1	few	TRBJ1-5	ASSDLDRGYSQPQH
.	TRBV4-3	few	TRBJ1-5	ASSQDYGGQVQPQH
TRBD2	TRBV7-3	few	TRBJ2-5	ASSWGLAEGETQY
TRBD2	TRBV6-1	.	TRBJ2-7	ASSALSGGYEQY
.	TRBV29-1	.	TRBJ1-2	SVDRRGVGYT
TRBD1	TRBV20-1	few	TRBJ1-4	SARRGQGDFEKLF
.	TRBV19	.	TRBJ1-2	ASSTGWYGYT
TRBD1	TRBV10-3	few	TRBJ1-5	AISEGTGPRPQH
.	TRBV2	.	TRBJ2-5	ASWSTQATQETQY
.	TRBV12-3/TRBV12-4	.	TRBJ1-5	ASSLWGPNQPQH
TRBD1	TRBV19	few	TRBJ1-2	ASSIGTGTNYGYT
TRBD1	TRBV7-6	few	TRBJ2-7	ASSKLRTGGDEEQY
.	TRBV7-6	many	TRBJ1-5	ASSLAINNQPQH
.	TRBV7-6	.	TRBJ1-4	ASSPDSTNEKLF
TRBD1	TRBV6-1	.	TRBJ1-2	ASMSLFRDREDYGYT
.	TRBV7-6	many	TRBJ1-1	ASSLGRGITEAF